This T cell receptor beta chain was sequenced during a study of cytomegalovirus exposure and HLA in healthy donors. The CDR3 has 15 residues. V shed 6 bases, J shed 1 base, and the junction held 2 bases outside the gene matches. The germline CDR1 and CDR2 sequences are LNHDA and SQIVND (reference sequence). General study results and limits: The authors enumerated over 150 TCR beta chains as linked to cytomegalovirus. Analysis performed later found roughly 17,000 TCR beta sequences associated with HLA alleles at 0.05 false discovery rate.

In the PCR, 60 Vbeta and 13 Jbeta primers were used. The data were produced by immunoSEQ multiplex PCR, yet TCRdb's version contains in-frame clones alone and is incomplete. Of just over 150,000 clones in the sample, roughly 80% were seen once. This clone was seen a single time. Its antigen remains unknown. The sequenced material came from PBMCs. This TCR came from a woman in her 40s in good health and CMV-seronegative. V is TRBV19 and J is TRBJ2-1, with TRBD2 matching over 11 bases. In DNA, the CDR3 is TGTGCCAGTAGAAGACTAGCGGGGTCCTACAATGAGCAGTTCTTC. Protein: CASRRLAGSYNEQFF.